The 8 T cell receptor beta chains below were found in one sample sequenced in a study of identical twins. TCRdb passed the 5' RACE reads through MiXCR, listing each CDR3 protein once. The sample has 400,000 to 550,000 distinct CDR3 sequences; less than 25% are singletons. Separately, the same data were catalogued under a study of T cells expressing NK-cell markers.

Input material: CD4+ T cells sorted from blood. The source is a woman aged 18-29 years in good health.

This chain joins TRBV5-5 and TRBJ2-2, with D unresolved. The CDR3 consists of 16 residues. Germline V lookup: CDR1 SGHKS, CDR2 YYEKEE (reference sequence). Trimming left V 0 bases short and J 3 bases short, with 12 bases between. This CDR3 is CASSLDSGAYTGELFF. The CDR3 bases are TGTGCCAGCAGCTTGGATAGTGGAGCCTACACCGGGGAGCTGTTTTTT.

V and J are TRBV20-1 and TRBJ2-3; D is perhaps TRBD1 (5 bases). The germline V gene has CDR1 DFQATT and CDR2 SNEGSKA (reference sequence). V was pared by 3 bases and J by 6 bases, with 10 bases between. The CDR3 is made up of 12 amino acids. CDR3: CSARGRPDTQYF. CDR3 sequence (DNA): TGCAGTGCTAGGGGGCGCCCCGATACGCAGTATTTT.

This clonotype came up a few times. The chain recombines TRBV11-2 with TRBJ2-5; D is possibly TRBD1 (7 bases). There are 16 residues in the CDR3. With 5 bases removed from V and 5 bases from J, the gap between germline ends came to 21 bases. In germline, CDR1 is SGHAT, CDR2 FQNNGV. CDR3 bases: TGTGCCAGCAGCCGTCTCGGACAGGTGGAGGGGGAGACCCAGTACTTC. Translation: CASSRLGQVEGETQYF.

The chain joins TRBV11-2 to TRBJ2-1; 10 nucleotides agree with TRBD2. This CDR3 comprises 15 residues. J lost 8 bases, V lost 1 base, and 5 bases had no gene match. Germline V gene lookup returns CDR1 SGHAT and CDR2 FQNNGV. DNA of the CDR3: TGTGCCAGCAGCTTAGTATTAGCGGGAGGTTATGAGCAGTTCTTC. This encodes CASSLVLAGGYEQFF.

V and J are TRBV4-3 and TRBJ2-3; the D gene is possibly TRBD1 (6 bases). The ends were cut back, 4 bases at V and 0 bases at J, with 11 bases in the middle. The germline CDR1 and CDR2 sequences are LGHNA and YSLEER. The CDR3 length is 15 residues. DNA for the CDR3: TGCGCCAGCAGCCTACAGGACAGTAGCACAGATACGCAGTATTTT. It specifies CASSLQDSSTDTQYF.

Ten or more counts support this clonotype. V is TRBV5-1 and J is TRBJ1-6; TRBD1 matches at 9 bases. This CDR3 contains 14 residues. In germline, CDR1 is SGHRS, CDR2 YFSETQ. V trimming: 0 bases; J trimming: 8 bases; junction bases outside the gene matches: 0. The CDR3 DNA is TGCGCCAGCAGCTTGGGACAGGGGGATTCACCCCTCCACTTT. Protein sequence: CASSLGQGDSPLHF.

The CDR3 DNA reads as TGTGCCAGCAGTTTTCGAGGGGGGAACACTGAAGCTTTCTTT. This encodes CASSFRGGNTEAFF. This chain links TRBV12-3 or TRBV12-4 with TRBJ1-1, with D possibly matching TRBD1 (6 bases). The CDR3 length is 14 residues. V lost 3 bases to trimming and J lost 1 base, with 9 bases between them.

The CDR3 reads CASLQGVMNTEAFF. In DNA, the CDR3 is TGTGCCAGCCTTCAGGGGGTCATGAACACTGAAGCTTTCTTT. The V and J genes are TRBV12-3 or TRBV12-4 and TRBJ1-1; 7 nucleotides match TRBD1. The CDR3 sequence is 14 residues long. V trimming: 8 bases; J trimming: 0 bases; junction bases outside the gene matches: 6.